This T cell receptor (beta chain) stems from a study of shared clonotypes between healthy human individuals (dated by TCRdb to 2020 to 2022). The study in broad terms: Three men and two women, aged 18 to 49 years, made up the cohort. For each donor, CD4 naive and CD4 memory were each given three plates, CD8 naive was given two plates, and CD8 memory was given one plate. Between about 0.85 and 9.5 billion PBMCs per donor were obtained by leukapheresis. Different laboratories and diverse techniques were used to prepare libraries and sequence TCR repertoires, to increase sequencing depth and limit assay-specific biases. To estimate repertoire size and how much clonotypes are shared between individuals, the study performed deep sequencing of blood TCR repertoires from five healthy adults.

Summary of the overall study and its limitations: Pairwise subsampling led to the expectation that sequencing depth would affect the degree of clonotype sharing among donors. Approximately 4.8% of naive CD4, roughly 3.6% of naive CD8, about 2.5% of memory CD4, and 0.4% of memory CD8 clonotypes were shared across four donors. Naive subsets generally had larger estimated clonotype richness than memory subsets. Clonotypes shared by all four sorted-subset donors showed higher generation probabilities than non-shared clonotypes. Only blood was sampled, and tissue TCR repertoires likely differ from those in blood. Because the study included only a small number of donors, the genetic and exposure-history diversity represented was limited. Even with the large sequencing depth, rarefaction of the sorted-subset datasets indicated that sequencing was incomplete.

CDR1 and CDR2, per the germline V gene (reference sequence), are SEHNR and FQNEAQ. The CDR3 holds 14 amino acids from the cysteine to the phenylalanine. Of the read, only the CDR3 DNA is kept; its 42 bases are in frame from base 1. Germline trimming: 5 bases from V, 7 bases from J; junction bases outside gene matches: 8. Using the deep immunoSEQ assay, TCR CDR3 regions were amplified from genomic DNA by multiplex PCR. Genomic DNA extracted from each cell subset was distributed evenly over all wells of several immunoSEQ 96-well plates, and each plate served as one replicate. For sorted subsets, around 0.2 ug genomic DNA, equal to tens of thousands of T cell genomes, was loaded into each replicate PCR. The purified libraries were quantified using a Qubit 3.0 fluorometer, sized with a Bioanalyzer 2100, and then quantified again using the KAPA Library Quantification kit. A separate single-read 150-cycle Illumina NextSeq 550 flow cell was used to sequence each immunoSEQ 96-well plate. The published analysis was carried out like this. The immunoSEQ output contained only junctional sequences without quality scores, so filtering could not match that applied to full-length reads. To assign V/J genes and CDR3, sequences were annotated using PyIR, a Python wrapper for IgBLAST v1.9, with IMGT germline references. Any read was removed if the V/J assignment was weak (E-value above 1e-6), the CDR3 was missing, or the read contained stop codons, out-of-frame junctions, or ambiguous translated residues. A V3J clonotype was defined by an identical inferred V gene, J gene, and CDR3 amino acid sequence. The percentage overlap between two repertoires was calculated by dividing the number of shared unique clonotypes by the size of the smaller repertoire. Three approaches were used to assess repertoire richness: RTK rarefaction, the Chao1 estimator, and Recon v2.1 estimates of unobserved clonotypes. Generation probabilities were computed with OLGA for all TCRbeta clonotypes obtained by the gDNA method from several donors. The immuneACCESS repertoire file appears here via TCRdb, limited to in-frame rearrangements. These files lack a portion of the clones; in checked studies, under half of the deficit traces to unresolved V genes, and the cause of the others is not known. From that table come the V and J calls and clone size; the DNA was used to work out D and trimming. This sample is represented by roughly 1,000,000 clones; more than 75% of them were singletons. The ten biggest clones cover 0.5% to 0.6% of the sample.

The donors were healthy, HIV-negative adults with no recently reported acute infections or vaccinations. Every donor was a Caucasian adult living in Nashville, Tennessee, USA. CD4+ T cells were enriched by magnetic negative selection; naive cells were then positively selected on CD45RA, and the negative fraction formed the memory subset. Blood was collected by leukapheresis, and PBMCs were isolated by Ficoll-Histopaque density gradient centrifugation and then cryopreserved in liquid nitrogen vapor phase. Analytical flow cytometry was used to check the purity and quantity of each magnetically sorted T cell population. From each sorted fraction, genomic DNA was isolated and quantified by UV absorbance on a Nanodrop 2000c. This clone has more than one count but fewer than ten. What antigen it recognizes has not been identified. No base qualities exist here, and no much larger clone lies one base off it.

The chain couples TRBV7-9 to TRBJ1-3; TRBD1 fits 7 bases in the junction. Material for sequencing was memory CD4+ T cells from PBMCs. The meaning of the sample's cell subset or site label: CD45RA-negative fraction. This receptor was identified in a man between 18 and 35 years old in good health. Some clones in this sample may be carry-over from other donors' samples. The base sequence is TGTGCCAGCAGCAATTCGGACAGGTGGAACACCATATATTTT. This encodes CASSNSDRWNTIYF.